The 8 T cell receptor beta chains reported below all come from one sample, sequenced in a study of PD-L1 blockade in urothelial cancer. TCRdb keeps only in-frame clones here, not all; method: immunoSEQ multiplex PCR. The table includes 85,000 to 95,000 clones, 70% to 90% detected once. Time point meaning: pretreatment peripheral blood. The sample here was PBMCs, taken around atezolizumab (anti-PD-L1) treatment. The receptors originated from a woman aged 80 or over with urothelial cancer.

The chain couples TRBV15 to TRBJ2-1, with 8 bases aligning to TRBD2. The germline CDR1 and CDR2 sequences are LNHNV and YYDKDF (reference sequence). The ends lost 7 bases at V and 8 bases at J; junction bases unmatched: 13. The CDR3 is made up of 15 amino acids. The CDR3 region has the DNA TGTGCCACCACCGCGTCGCGCGGGGGGTACCATGAGCAGTTCTTC. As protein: CATTASRGGYHEQFF.

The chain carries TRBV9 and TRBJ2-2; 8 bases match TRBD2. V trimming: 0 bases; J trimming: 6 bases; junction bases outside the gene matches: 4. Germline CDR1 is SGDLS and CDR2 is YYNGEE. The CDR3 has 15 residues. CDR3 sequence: CASSVGSGKAGELFF. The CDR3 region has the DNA TGTGCCAGCAGCGTAGGTAGCGGGAAGGCCGGGGAGCTGTTTTTT.

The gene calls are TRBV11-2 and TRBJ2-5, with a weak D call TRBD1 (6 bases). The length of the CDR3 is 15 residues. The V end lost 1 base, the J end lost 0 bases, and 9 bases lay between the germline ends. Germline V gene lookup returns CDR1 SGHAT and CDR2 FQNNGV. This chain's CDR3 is CASSLVRGNQETQYF. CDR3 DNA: TGTGCCAGCAGCTTAGTCAGGGGCAACCAAGAGACCCAGTACTTC.

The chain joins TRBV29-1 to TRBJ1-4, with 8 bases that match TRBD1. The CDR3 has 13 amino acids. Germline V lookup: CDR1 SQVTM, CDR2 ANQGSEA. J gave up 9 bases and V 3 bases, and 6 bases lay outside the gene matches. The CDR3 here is CSVDKDRGQKLFF. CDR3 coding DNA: TGCAGCGTTGACAAAGACAGGGGTCAAAAACTGTTTTTT.

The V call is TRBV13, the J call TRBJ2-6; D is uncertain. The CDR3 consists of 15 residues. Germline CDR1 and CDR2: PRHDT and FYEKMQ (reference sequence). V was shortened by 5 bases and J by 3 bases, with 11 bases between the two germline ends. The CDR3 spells CASSAVSFGANVLTF. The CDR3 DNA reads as TGTGCCAGCAGCGCGGTTAGCTTTGGGGCCAACGTCCTGACTTTC.

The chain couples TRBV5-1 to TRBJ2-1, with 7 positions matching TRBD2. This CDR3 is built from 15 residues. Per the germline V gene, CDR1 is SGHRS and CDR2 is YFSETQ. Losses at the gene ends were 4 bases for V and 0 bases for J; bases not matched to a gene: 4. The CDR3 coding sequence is TGCGCCAGCAGCCCCCTAGCGGCCTCCTACAATGAGCAGTTCTTC. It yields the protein CASSPLAASYNEQFF.

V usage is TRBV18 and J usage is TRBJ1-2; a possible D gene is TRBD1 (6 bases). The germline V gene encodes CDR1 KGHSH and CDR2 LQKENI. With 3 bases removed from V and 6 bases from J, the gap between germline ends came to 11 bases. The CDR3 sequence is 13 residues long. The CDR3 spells CASSPLGGDGYTF. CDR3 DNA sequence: TGTGCCAGCTCACCCCTAGGGGGGGATGGCTACACCTTC. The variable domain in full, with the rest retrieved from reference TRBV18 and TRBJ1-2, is NAGVMQNPRHLVRRRGQEARLRCSPMKGHSHVYWYRQLPEEGLKFMVYLQKENIIDESGMPKERFSAEFPKEGPSILRIQQVVRGDSAAYFCASSPLGGDGYTFGSGTRLTVV.

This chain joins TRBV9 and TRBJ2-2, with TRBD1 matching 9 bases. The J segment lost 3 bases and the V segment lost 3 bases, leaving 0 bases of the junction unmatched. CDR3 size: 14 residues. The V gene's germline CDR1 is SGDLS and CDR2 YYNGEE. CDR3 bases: TGTGCCAGCAGCGGGACAGGGGACACCGGGGAGCTGTTTTTT. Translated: CASSGTGDTGELFF.